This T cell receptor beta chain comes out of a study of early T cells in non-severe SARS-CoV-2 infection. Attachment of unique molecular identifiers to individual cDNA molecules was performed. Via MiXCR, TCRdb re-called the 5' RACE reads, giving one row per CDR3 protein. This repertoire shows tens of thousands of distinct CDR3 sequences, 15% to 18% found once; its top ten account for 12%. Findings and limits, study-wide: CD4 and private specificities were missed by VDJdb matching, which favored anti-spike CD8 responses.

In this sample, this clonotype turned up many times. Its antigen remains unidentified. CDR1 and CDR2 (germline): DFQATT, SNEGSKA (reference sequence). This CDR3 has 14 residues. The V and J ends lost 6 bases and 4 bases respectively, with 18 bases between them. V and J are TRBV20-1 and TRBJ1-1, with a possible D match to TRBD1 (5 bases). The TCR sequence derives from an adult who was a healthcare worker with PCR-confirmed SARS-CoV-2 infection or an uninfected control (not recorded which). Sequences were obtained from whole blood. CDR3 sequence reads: CSAAVGGWGTEAFF. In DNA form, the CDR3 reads TGCAGTGCGGCGGTCGGGGGTTGGGGCACTGAAGCTTTCTTT.